A selection of T cell receptor beta chains follows, all from one sample in a study of T-cell reconstitution after alpha-beta-depleted transplantation in children. MiXCR was run by TCRdb on the PCR reads, yielding one entry per CDR3 protein. The sample contains about a million distinct CDR3 sequences, around 30% of which appear only once. The starting material was PBMCs, mostly from graft donor cells, obtained 360 days after TCRalphabeta/CD19-depleted stem cell transplant. The source of these receptors is a boy in the first two years of life who had a stem cell transplant for SCID, so the T cells may come from the graft donor. CDR3s include the opening cysteine and the closing phenylalanine or tryptophan. Each record gives: V gene, clone size, CDR3 protein. Some rows mark clone size as missing; the rest say once, few, many or name a class of expanded clone.

>TRBV12-3/TRBV12-4|NA
CASSKQGGWGLFF
>TRBV12-3/TRBV12-4|NA
CASSLTDDEQFF
>TRBV12-3/TRBV12-4|many
CASRSRLSQETQYF
>TRBV28|NA
CASSGYTGSNEQFF
>TRBV20-1|few
CSAGDLAGETQHF
>TRBV7-2|few
CASSLRDSAEFF
>TRBV4-1|NA
CASSQPDRGYEQFF
>TRBV20-1|NA
CSARLAGLPTDTQYF
>TRBV12-3/TRBV12-4|few
CASSSQLIRDEQYF
>TRBV10-3|few
CAISEGPLYEQYF
>TRBV5-1|few
CASSLGGGTLYEQYF
>TRBV9|NA
CASSTSGPTEAFF
>TRBV20-1|NA
CSAGTSGWGKDTQYF
>TRBV5-1|NA
CASSGRTSGASDTQYF
>TRBV4-2|NA
CASSQGDSSNTEAFF
>TRBV12-3/TRBV12-4|NA
CASSLYLHRSTEAFF
>TRBV20-1|NA
CSASTGTDQPQHF
>TRBV5-5|NA
CASIPFAGTGYSYEQYF
>TRBV20-1|NA
CSASYRGNQPQHF
>TRBV29-1|NA
CSVGGAGGNEQFF
>TRBV29-1|NA
CSFRKTGDYGYTF
>TRBV15|NA
CATYDRGLDEQFF
>TRBV4-1|NA
CASSQGALAGPYNEQFF
>TRBV28|once
CASTLDREAGELFF
>TRBV28|NA
CASSPSGQGKVTGELFF
>TRBV7-9|many
CASSSTGGNEAFF
>TRBV5-1|NA
CASSLTPDPYEQSF
>TRBV12-3/TRBV12-4|NA
CASSLKGQYTEAFF
>TRBV7-3|few
CASSSGTSGGYTF
>TRBV10-3|NA
CAIRGAGELFF
>TRBV7-2|NA
CASSLTGTQKLFF
>TRBV11-2|few
CASSLGLRTLSDEQFF
>TRBV4-1|few
CASSAPGQPISYNEQFF
>TRBV5-1|few
CASSFGLAEYNEQFF
>TRBV7-2|NA
CASSLDFGFGNTIYF
>TRBV6-1|once
CASRSPGGNYGYTF
>TRBV4-3|NA
CASSPGATGTGAREQYF
>TRBV28|NA
CASSPAGIGSYEQYF
>TRBV2|NA
CASSEGAGAFF
>TRBV24-1|NA
CATSDGDGGFNQPQHF
>TRBV7-9|NA
CASSFSAGPYEQYF
>TRBV20-1|few
CSASPTDYEQYF
>TRBV4-1|many
CASTKTIIAGGRADTQYF
>TRBV20-1|few
CSALGGQGRYEQYF
>TRBV6-1|NA
CASIRGGDYNSPLHF
>TRBV2|NA
CATCPGLVIGRHSYNEQFF
>TRBV27|few
CASSLRGGRMNTEAFF
>TRBV12-3/TRBV12-4|NA
CASSFHEPSYEQYF
>TRBV20-1|few
CSAGLAGGVDTQYF
>TRBV20-1|few
CSATQTGGRSPQHF
>TRBV30|NA
CAWSVWGTGDTF
>TRBV5-6|many
CASSLGKNTGELFF
>TRBV11-2|NA
CASSLPGGWSSSGANVLTF
>TRBV5-1|NA
CASSLGQGRGFEQYF
>TRBV7-2|NA
CASSLNPDTGELFF
>TRBV5-6|few
CASSLGGRQGSNEQYF
>TRBV12-3/TRBV12-4|few
CATWGYYGYTF